These 30 T cell receptor beta chains came from one sample sequenced in a study of blood T cells in healthy people across ages. Through a sample-barcoded 5' primer and a J-beta primer mix, a second PCR was run for about 6 to 12 cycles. One entry per CDR3 protein, called by TCRdb with MiXCR from the 5' RACE reads. This table has 800,000 to 900,000 distinct CDR3 sequences, roughly 60% appearing once. The sample taken for sequencing was blood. The receptors originated from a man in his thirties or forties in good health.

In this sample, this clonotype turned up a few times. The chain links TRBV12-3 or TRBV12-4 to TRBJ2-7; no firm D call. V lost 3 bases to trimming and J lost 6 bases, with 12 bases between them. The length of the CDR3 is 13 residues. Written as DNA, the CDR3 is TGTGCCAGCAGTTTTGAACCGGGCGGCGAGCAGTACTTC. This sequence encodes CASSFEPGGEQYF.

The genes are TRBV7-3 and TRBJ1-2; 11 nucleotides line up with TRBD1. The junction had 10 bases not matched to a gene; V was cut back by 0 bases and J by 7 bases. Germline V gene data show CDR1 as SGHTA and CDR2 as FQGTGA. CDR3 length equals 17 residues. The CDR3 spells CASSLTSDGQGAGGYTF. CDR3 sequence (DNA): TGTGCCAGCAGCTTAACCTCCGACGGACAGGGGGCGGGTGGCTACACCTTC.

V is TRBV6-7 and J is TRBJ1-1; 9 bases are shared with TRBD1. TRBV6-7 is noted as an ORF with a role that remains uncertain. This CDR3 comprises 17 residues. J gave up 6 bases and V 7 bases, and 18 bases lay outside the gene matches. The CDR3 loop is CASTEPGTGRVRPEAFF. In nucleotides, the CDR3 is TGTGCCAGCACCGAACCCGGGACAGGGAGGGTCCGGCCTGAAGCTTTCTTT.

The chain links TRBV20-1 to TRBJ2-1, with 8 bases lining up with TRBD2. CDR1 is DFQATT, CDR2 SNEGSKA, per germline (reference sequence). This CDR3 is 18 amino acids long. V lost 3 bases, J lost 10 bases, and 23 bases stayed unmatched. CDR3 nucleotides: TGCAGTGCTAGCCAGCGGGTTTTGCGGGGGGTGCGGAACTACGAGCAGTTCTTC. Translating it yields CSASQRVLRGVRNYEQFF.

This clonotype was picked up one time. The chain couples TRBV7-8 to TRBJ1-5; D perhaps matches TRBD1 (5 bases). Trimming pared 5 bases from V and 15 bases from J, leaving 23 bases between. Germline V gives CDR1 SGHVS, CDR2 FQNEAQ. This CDR3 is 14 amino acids long. This chain's CDR3 is CASSQLAGAVIPHF. The CDR3 bases are TGTGCCAGCAGCCAACTGGCCGGGGCAGTAATTCCGCATTTT.

The chain recombines TRBV24-1 with TRBJ2-4, with 9 bases lining up with TRBD1. The J call may be mistaken, given a closer DNA end match to TRBJ2-7. Germline V CDR1 and CDR2: KGHDR, SFDVKD. CDR3 length: 15 amino acids. CDR3 bases: TGTGCCACCAGTGATACCGGGACAGGGAGATACGAGCAGTACTTC. Its protein is CATSDTGTGRYEQYF.

This clonotype was picked up a small number of times. This chain connects TRBV4-2 to TRBJ2-3; D is ambiguous. CDR3 length equals 17 residues. Germline V gene lookup returns CDR1 LGHNA and CDR2 YNFKEQ. V lost 0 bases to trimming and J lost 2 bases, with 15 bases between them. CDR3: CASSQEGSSLYTDTQYF. DNA for the CDR3: TGTGCCAGCAGCCAAGAAGGCTCTTCCCTCTACACAGATACGCAGTATTTT.

Regarding this clonotype: One end of the junction is discordant with germline, which a read error may explain. The chain couples TRBV2 to TRBJ1-2; weak D call: TRBD1 (5 bases). Germline CDR1 SNHLY, CDR2 FYNNEI. The CDR3 consists of 13 residues. The CDR3 loop reads CTSSGADSRGYTF. The CDR3 DNA reads TGTACCAGCAGTGGGGCAGACAGCCGGGGCTACACCTTC.

The genes are TRBV30 and TRBJ1-2; no definite D call. The V and J ends lost 0 bases and 8 bases respectively, with 7 bases between them. The CDR3 is 11 amino acids. Germline-derived CDR1 and CDR2 are GTSNPN and SVGIG (reference sequence). The CDR3 is CAWSVLHGYTF. DNA for the CDR3: TGTGCCTGGAGTGTACTCCACGGCTACACCTTC.

The V call is TRBV12-3 or TRBV12-4, the J call TRBJ2-1; D is unclear. V lost 6 bases and J 4 bases, leaving 10 bases between the germline ends. This CDR3 region has 13 residues. CDR3 in DNA: TGTGCCAGCAGCTCCATTCGTTACAATGAGCAGTTCTTC. Protein: CASSSIRYNEQFF.

V and J are TRBV9 and TRBJ2-6; 8 bases align to TRBD1. The CDR3 has 17 residues. Looked up from germline, CDR1 is SGDLS and CDR2 is YYNGEE. Trimming took 3 bases from V and 1 from J; bases not matched to a gene: 6. DNA for the CDR3: TGTGCCAGCAGCGCGTCAGGGGGCGCGTCTGGGGCCAACGTCCTGACTTTC. It translates to CASSASGGASGANVLTF.

There are a few counts of this clonotype. CDR3 amino acids: CASSWGSGGGNEQFF. CDR3 in DNA: TGTGCCAGCAGCTGGGGTAGTGGGGGAGGGAATGAGCAGTTCTTC. The gene calls are TRBV7-9 and TRBJ2-1; 7 bases match TRBD2. The CDR3 runs 15 residues. CDR1 is SEHNR, CDR2 FQNEAQ, per germline (reference sequence). The junction had 10 bases not matched to a gene; V was cut back by 4 bases and J by 7 bases.

V is TRBV6-1 and J is TRBJ2-1; a weak D match, TRBD2 (5 bases). Per germline, CDR1 MNHNS and CDR2 SASEGT. The CDR3 is 14 amino acids. V was pared by 6 bases and J by 0 bases, with 9 bases between. The CDR3 loop is CASRHGNSYNEQFF. CDR3 coding DNA: TGTGCCAGCAGGCACGGGAACTCCTACAATGAGCAGTTCTTC.

This chain joins TRBV29-1 and TRBJ1-1, with 7 bases lining up with TRBD1. The trim removed 2 bases at V and 5 bases at J, leaving 8 bases unmatched. This CDR3 is built from 14 residues. CDR1 and CDR2 from the germline V gene are SQVTM and ANQGSEA. CDR3 nucleotides: TGCAGCGTTGAAAGAGGGGGCTATGGGACTGAAGCTTTCTTT. It translates to CSVERGGYGTEAFF.

In this sample, this clonotype turned up a few times. The V and J genes are TRBV11-2 and TRBJ2-1; D is unclear. Germline V CDR1 and CDR2: SGHAT, FQNNGV. The V end lost 0 bases, the J end lost 4 bases, and 10 bases lay between the germline ends. The CDR3 covers 15 residues. The CDR3 DNA is TGTGCCAGCAGCTTAGATAGGGCGCTTTACAATGAGCAGTTCTTC. Protein: CASSLDRALYNEQFF.

The chain has TRBV15 and TRBJ1-5; D may be TRBD1 (5 bases). CDR3 length equals 15 residues. Per the germline V gene, CDR1 is LNHNV and CDR2 is YYDKDF (reference sequence). V was trimmed by 0 bases and J by 0 bases, leaving 6 bases between them. The CDR3 bases are TGTGCCACCAGCAGAGAAGGGGTTAGCAATCAGCCCCAGCATTTT. It yields the protein CATSREGVSNQPQHF.

The V call is TRBV11-2, the J call TRBJ2-1; 14 positions agree with TRBD2. CDR1 and CDR2 from the germline V gene are SGHAT and FQNNGV. Losses at the gene ends were 1 base for V and 8 bases for J; bases not matched to a gene: 13. The CDR3 extends over 19 amino acids. In DNA, the CDR3 is TGTGCCAGCAGCTTAGGCTTGGGGACTAGCGGGAGAGTCGTCCATGAGCAGTTCTTC. It specifies CASSLGLGTSGRVVHEQFF.

The genes are TRBV5-1 and TRBJ2-7; possible D gene TRBD2, 6 bases. In germline, CDR1 is SGHRS, CDR2 YFSETQ. The CDR3 totals 12 residues. V was cut by 2 bases and J by 5 bases, with 8 bases left in between. CDR3 amino acids: CASSFPGDEQYF. DNA of the CDR3: TGCGCCAGCAGCTTTCCGGGGGACGAGCAGTACTTC.

This clonotype was seen more than once but under ten times. The chain uses TRBV20-1 and TRBJ1-5; TRBD1 matches 10 bases. Trimming cost V 0 bases and J 7 bases; bases outside gene matches: 6. CDR1 and CDR2 from the germline V gene are DFQATT and SNEGSKA (reference sequence). CDR3 size: 15 residues. In DNA form, the CDR3 reads TGCAGTGCTAGAGACGGGGACAGGGGAGGGCAGCCCCAGCATTTT. Its protein product is CSARDGDRGGQPQHF.

This clonotype has only a few counts. The chain joins TRBV7-8 to TRBJ2-7, with D perhaps matching TRBD2 (6 bases). The CDR3 covers 15 residues. CDR1 and CDR2 from the germline V gene are SGHVS and FQNEAQ. Trimming took off 1 base at V and 1 base at J, with 11 bases between the two ends. The CDR3 spells CASSLVRRDSYEQYF. The CDR3 DNA reads as TGTGCCAGCAGCTTAGTGCGGAGGGATTCCTACGAGCAGTACTTC. Variable domain in full (rest from reference TRBV7-8 and TRBJ2-7): GAGVSQSPRYKVAKRGQDVALRCDPISGHVSLFWYQQALGQGPEFLTYFQNEAQLDKSGLPSDRFFAERPEGSVSTLKIQRTQQEDSAVYLCASSLVRRDSYEQYFGPGTRLTVT.

The rearrangement uses TRBV12-3 or TRBV12-4 and TRBJ2-1; unclear D gene. CDR3 length equals 14 residues. V was clipped by 2 bases and J by 6 bases, with 11 bases between them. The CDR3 here is CASSLWTDPNEQFF. CDR3 DNA sequence: TGTGCCAGCAGTTTATGGACGGACCCCAATGAGCAGTTCTTC.

V gene TRBV6-5 combines with J gene TRBJ2-1, with a tentative D call TRBD1 (6 bases). The CDR3 spans 14 residues. V was cut by 5 bases and J by 3 bases, with 11 bases left in between. Germline CDR1 and CDR2: MNHEY and SVGAGI. CDR3 region: CASSNRDNYNEQFF. As DNA, the CDR3 is TGTGCCAGCAGTAACAGGGACAACTACAATGAGCAGTTCTTC.

This clonotype was recorded a few times. The DNA of the CDR3 is TGTGCCAGCAGCCCCTTTGGGACAGGGGCCTACAATGAGCAGTTCTTC. It codes for CASSPFGTGAYNEQFF. This chain joins TRBV7-9 and TRBJ2-1; 10 bases align to TRBD1. The germline V gene encodes CDR1 SEHNR and CDR2 FQNEAQ (reference sequence). V was clipped by 5 bases and J by 2 bases; unmatched bases: 6. This CDR3 has 16 residues. The whole variable domain, filled in from reference TRBV7-9 and TRBJ2-1, reads DTGVSQNPRHKITKRGQNVTFRCDPISEHNRLYWYRQTLGQGPEFLTYFQNEAQLEKSRLLSDRFSAERPKGSFSTLEIQRTEQGDSAMYLCASSPFGTGAYNEQFFGPGTRLTVL.

This chain connects TRBV6-2 or TRBV6-3 to TRBJ1-5; the D gene is possibly TRBD1 (6 bases). The V and J ends lost 7 bases and 0 bases respectively, with 13 bases between them. The CDR3 extends over 15 amino acids. From germline, CDR1 is MNHEY and CDR2 SVGEGT. CDR3 nucleotides: TGTGCCAGCACCGGGACACAATATAGCAATCAGCCCCAGCATTTT. Protein: CASTGTQYSNQPQHF.

The chain employs TRBV10-2 and TRBJ2-7; D is unresolved. The CDR3 spans 13 residues. The germline V gene encodes CDR1 WSHSY and CDR2 SAAADI. V was pared by 2 bases and J by 3 bases, with 8 bases between. CDR3 nucleotides: TGCGCCAGCAGTGAGACCCTCCTCTACGAGCAGTACTTC. It specifies CASSETLLYEQYF.

This sequence joins TRBV7-8 and TRBJ2-4, with 11 bases that match TRBD1. TRBJ2-7 explains the end of the DNA better; the J call may be wrong. There are 16 residues in the CDR3. Germline CDR1 SGHVS, CDR2 FQNEAQ. The CDR3 DNA sequence: TGTGCCAGCAGCTCAGGACAGGGGGCCGACTCCTACGAGCAGTACTTC. Translating gives CASSSGQGADSYEQYF.

This clonotype has only one observation. The chain employs TRBV6-2 or TRBV6-3 and TRBJ1-4; D is unresolved. The CDR3 loop spans 16 amino acids. V was clipped by 4 bases and J by 6 bases, with 18 bases between them. Germline CDR1 is MNHEY and CDR2 is SVGEGT. This CDR3 is CASSSTVGEVDEKLFF. CDR3 nucleotides: TGTGCCAGCAGTTCCACGGTGGGAGAGGTGGATGAAAAACTGTTTTTT.

This clonotype was recorded once. At one end the junction does not follow the germline gene, possibly because of a read error. The chain uses TRBV7-2 and TRBJ2-7; perhaps TRBD1 as D (5 bases). Germline loops: CDR1 SGHTA, CDR2 FQGNSA. There are 14 residues in the CDR3. CDR3 sequence (DNA): TGTGCCAGCAGCATAGCAGGGAATCCCTACGAGCAGTACTTC. Encoded protein: CASSIAGNPYEQYF.

V gene TRBV14 combines with J gene TRBJ2-7, with 8 bases identical to TRBD1. This CDR3 has 15 amino acids. V was clipped by 0 bases and J by 5 bases; unmatched bases: 6. Per the germline V gene, CDR1 is SGHDN and CDR2 is FVKESK. CDR3 protein: CASSQDWTGRDEQYF. In DNA form, the CDR3 reads TGTGCCAGCAGCCAAGATTGGACAGGGAGAGACGAGCAGTACTTC.

V usage is TRBV10-3 and J usage is TRBJ2-1; 11 bases line up with TRBD1. Germline lookup yields CDR1 ENHRY and CDR2 SYGVKD. J gave up 7 bases and V 6 bases, and 5 bases lay outside the gene matches. CDR3 length: 14 residues. This CDR3 reads CAIRGQGGENEQFF. In DNA form, the CDR3 reads TGTGCCATCAGGGGACAGGGGGGCGAGAATGAGCAGTTCTTC.